This T cell receptor beta chain was found in a study of blood T cell repertoires in COVID-19. Across the whole study: COVID-19 samples from acute and convalescent phases originated in the United States, Italy and Spain. Nucleic acid was either cDNA or gDNA, and it came from T cells, B-cell-depleted T cells, or PBMCs.

The J segment lost 2 bases and the V segment lost 1 base, leaving 9 bases of the junction unmatched. There are 18 residues in the CDR3. Germline V lookup: CDR1 SGHRS, CDR2 YFSETQ. Per the study methods: Reference gene primers were amplified, and this amplification served to estimate nucleated cell counts. Here immunoSEQ multiplex PCR was the method, and the copy in TCRdb shows in-frame clones only, minus some. V and J calls and clone size are those listed in that table; D and trimming were worked out from the DNA. The table lists 72,000 or so clones, around nine tenths of them singletons. The rearrangement links TRBV5-1 to TRBJ2-1, with 10 bases fitting TRBD2. This sequence originates from a woman aged 60-75 years with acute or convalescent COVID-19. Input material: peripheral blood. The CDR3 coding sequence is TGCGCCAGCAGCTTGAACCCCAGCGGGGGGGCCACCTACAATGAGCAGTTCTTC. Residues: CASSLNPSGGATYNEQFF. Looking up the rest from reference TRBV5-1 and TRBJ2-1 gives the full variable domain: KAGVTQTPRYLIKTRGQQVTLSCSPISGHRSVSWYQQTPGQGLQFLFEYFSETQRNKGNFPGRFSGRQFSNSRSEMNVSTLELGDSALYLCASSLNPSGGATYNEQFFGPGTRLTVL.